These T cell receptor beta chains were read from a single sample in a study of T cell responses to AZD1222 COVID-19 vaccine. Sequencing used immunoSEQ multiplex PCR; TCRdb keeps in-frame clones, though not all of them. The sample has approximately 160,000 clones, approximately 90% seen once. The sequencing here drew on peripheral blood, taken on day 0 of AZD1222 vaccination. The origin of the receptors is an adult in good health. CDR3s include the opening cysteine and the closing phenylalanine or tryptophan. The D gene is left open where the match is weak. Clone size is shown for a subset of rows, as once, few, many or a class of expanded clone.

>.|TRBD1|15|TRBV11-3|TRBJ1-2
TGTGCCAGCAGCTTGGGACAGGGGTCCAACTATGGCTACACCTTC
CASSLGQGSNYGYTF
>.|.|14|TRBV28|TRBJ2-7
TGTGCCAGCAGCCTCCTGGGACACGCCTACGAGCAGTACTTC
CASSLLGHAYEQYF
>.|.|14|TRBV5-8|TRBJ2-4
TGTGCCAGCGAGACCGGCGTAGCCAAAAACATTCAGTACTTC
CASETGVAKNIQYF
>.|TRBD2|17|TRBV7-2|TRBJ2-7
TGTGCCAGCAGCTTTAGCGGCCGGGCTAGCGGGAGGAACGAGCAGTACTTC
CASSFSGRASGRNEQYF
>once|.|16|TRBV28|TRBJ2-1
TGTGCCAGCAGTTTGGAGGCAGGGGCCTCAAGGCATGAGCAGTTCTTC
CASSLEAGASRHEQFF
>.|TRBD1|15|TRBV27|TRBJ1-2
TGTGCCAGCAGTTCCCCGGACAGGGGGCTCTATGGCTACACCTTC
CASSSPDRGLYGYTF
>.|.|13|TRBV28|TRBJ2-7
TGTGCCAGCAGCCTTGACAGCAGCTACGAGCAGTACTTC
CASSLDSSYEQYF
>.|.|12|TRBV6-2/TRBV6-3|TRBJ2-7
TGTGCCAGCAGTTGGGCCCGCTACGAGCAGTACTTC
CASSWARYEQYF
>.|TRBD2|15|TRBV29-1|TRBJ2-1
TGCAGCGTGGAGACTAGCTGGCGCGTCCACAATGAGCAGTTCTTC
CSVETSWRVHNEQFF
>.|.|13|TRBV7-3|TRBJ2-3
TGTGCCAGCAGCGCTCATACAGTAGATACGCAGTATTTT
CASSAHTVDTQYF
>.|.|15|TRBV6-2/TRBV6-3|TRBJ2-7
TGTGCCAGCAGTTACCCAGCTTTAGGGTCCTACGAGCAGTACTTC
CASSYPALGSYEQYF
>once|TRBD1|15|TRBV4-1|TRBJ2-2
TGCGCCAGCAGTCGAGACAGGGGACAGGGCGGGGAGCTGTTTTTT
CASSRDRGQGGELFF
>.|.|13|TRBV25-1|TRBJ1-1
TGTGCCAGCAGTCGACTCCTGGGCACTGAAGCTTTCTTT
CASSRLLGTEAFF
>once|TRBD2|12|TRBV6-1|TRBJ2-1
TGTGCCAGCAGTGAAACGGGACTAGCAGCGTTCTTC
CASSETGLAAFF
>.|.|15|TRBV4-1|TRBJ1-3
TGCGCCAGCAACCCAAGGGAGGGGGCTGGAAACACCATATATTTT
CASNPREGAGNTIYF
>.|TRBD1|14|TRBV6-5|TRBJ1-2
TGTGCCAGCAGTCAACTAACCGGGACAGGCAGCTACACCTTC
CASSQLTGTGSYTF
>few|.|14|TRBV5-3|TRBJ1-1
TGTGCCAGAAGTTCGAAACGATCGGGCACTGAAGCTTTCTTT
CARSSKRSGTEAFF
>.|TRBD2|16|TRBV7-9|TRBJ2-1
TGTGCCAGCAGCCAACGGACTAGCGGGAGGTCCGTTGAGCAGTTCTTC
CASSQRTSGRSVEQFF
>.|.|13|TRBV5-4|TRBJ2-2
TGTGCCAGCAGCTTGATAGGGAACGGGGAGCTGTTTTTT
CASSLIGNGELFF
>.|TRBD2|15|TRBV9|TRBJ2-7
TGTGCCAGCAGCATCGGACTAGCCGAGGTCGACGAGCAGTACTTC
CASSIGLAEVDEQYF
>.|.|17|TRBV27|TRBJ1-5
TGTGCCAGCAGTTTATCCCTAGAGGGGAACGGCAATCAGCCCCAGCATTTT
CASSLSLEGNGNQPQHF
>.|.|13|TRBV2|TRBJ1-5
TGTGCCAGCAGAGGATCTAATAGTCAGCCCCAGCATTTT
CASRGSNSQPQHF
>.|TRBD2|16|TRBV5-4|TRBJ2-2
TGTGCCAGCAGCGCCAGGACTAGCGGGAGGACCGGGGAGCTGTTTTTT
CASSARTSGRTGELFF
>once|.|19|TRBV28|TRBJ2-7
TGTGCCAGCTCCTCGCGACAGGAATGGGCCGACCTAGGGTCCTACGAGCAGTACTTC
CASSSRQEWADLGSYEQYF
>.|.|15|TRBV6-5|TRBJ1-5
TGTGCCAGCAGTCTCGCAAACGGGGGCAATCAGCCCCAGCATTTT
CASSLANGGNQPQHF
>once|.|13|TRBV12-3/TRBV12-4|TRBJ1-2
TGTGCCAGCAGTTGGACAGCTAACTATGGCTACACCTTC
CASSWTANYGYTF
>.|.|14|TRBV27|TRBJ1-2
TGTGCCAGCAGTGACCGGGACCCGAACTATGGCTACACCTTC
CASSDRDPNYGYTF
>.|.|14|TRBV28|TRBJ1-5
TGTGCCAGCAGTACAGGGACTAGCAATCAGCCCCAGCATTTT
CASSTGTSNQPQHF
>.|TRBD1|14|TRBV3-1/TRBV3-2|TRBJ1-6
TGTGCCAGCAACTCACAGGGGGTGAATTCACCCCTCCACTTT
CASNSQGVNSPLHF
>.|.|13|TRBV5-5|TRBJ2-5
TGTGCCAGCAGGGGGGCCGCGGAGGAGACCCAGTACTTC
CASRGAAEETQYF
>.|.|16|TRBV14|TRBJ2-2
TGTGCCAGCAGCCAAGGACCGGTATTAATCACCGGGGAGCTGTTTTTT
CASSQGPVLITGELFF
>.|.|14|TRBV5-5|TRBJ2-7
TGTGCCAGCAGCGCAAGCCCGCAGGGATACGAGCAGTACTTC
CASSASPQGYEQYF
>.|TRBD1|14|TRBV19|TRBJ1-4
TGTGCCAGTAGCCCCAGGGGGCCGAGTGAAAAACTGTTTTTT
CASSPRGPSEKLFF
>.|.|15|TRBV12-5|TRBJ2-1
TGTGCTAGTGGTTCCGTGCTAGAGGGTGGTGGTGAGCAGTTCTTC
CASGSVLEGGGEQFF
>once|TRBD1|14|TRBV11-3|TRBJ2-7
TGTGCCAGCAGCTTAGGAGACAGGGGGATCGAGCAGTACTTC
CASSLGDRGIEQYF
>.|TRBD1|16|TRBV5-5|TRBJ1-2
TGTGCCAGCAGCGTGACCGGGACAGGAGTCCTCTATGGCTACACCTTC
CASSVTGTGVLYGYTF
>.|TRBD1|19|TRBV5-1|TRBJ2-3
TGCGCCAGCAGCTTGGCCCAGGGGGACCCCCCGACCCGTGATGATACGCAGTATTTT
CASSLAQGDPPTRDDTQYF
>.|TRBD2|15|TRBV27|TRBJ2-7
TGTGCCAGCAGTCCAACTAGCGGGGGCTCCTACGAGCAGTACTTC
CASSPTSGGSYEQYF
>.|.|14|TRBV2|TRBJ2-7
TGTGCCAGCAAACTAGACTCTCTATCCTACGAGCAGTACTTC
CASKLDSLSYEQYF
>.|.|14|TRBV2|TRBJ2-5
TGTGCCAGCAGTGCGCGGGATACGTGGGGGACCCAGTACTTC
CASSARDTWGTQYF
>.|TRBD2|16|TRBV9|TRBJ2-3
TGTGCCAGCAGCGTAGTCCGGGCGGGAGGGCCAGATACGCAGTATTTT
CASSVVRAGGPDTQYF
>few|.|14|TRBV10-3|TRBJ2-1
TGTGCCATCAGTTACGGGAGTTCCTACAATGAGCAGTTCTTC
CAISYGSSYNEQFF
>.|.|16|TRBV27|TRBJ1-6
TGTGCCAGCAGTTGGGGCCCAACAGGCTCCGGCGAACCCCTCCACTTT
CASSWGPTGSGEPLHF
>.|.|14|TRBV11-3|TRBJ1-4
TGTGCCAGCAGCCCTCCCGGCGGGGAGGAAAAACTGTTTTTT
CASSPPGGEEKLFF
>.|TRBD1|16|TRBV5-1|TRBJ2-1
TGCGCCAGCAGCTTCCCGGGACAGGGGGGATACAATGAGCAGTTCTTC
CASSFPGQGGYNEQFF
>.|.|14|TRBV7-3|TRBJ2-5
TGTGCCAGCAGCCCTGCCGGGACTCGAGAGACCCAGTACTTC
CASSPAGTRETQYF
>.|.|15|TRBV27|TRBJ2-6
TGTGCCAGCAGTTTAAAGGGGGCTGGGGCCAACGTCCTGACTTTC
CASSLKGAGANVLTF